A selection of T cell receptor beta chains follows, all from one sample in a study of blood T cell repertoires in COVID-19. Clones were read by immunoSEQ multiplex PCR, and TCRdb kept only the in-frame ones, dropping some. The table shows more than 150,000 clones, with 79% occurring only once. The sequenced sample was peripheral blood. The receptors originated from a man aged 55 to 70 with active or convalescent COVID-19. CDR3s include the opening cysteine and the closing phenylalanine or tryptophan. The D gene is left open where the match is weak. Clone size, where shown, is once, few, many, or a class for clones that have expanded.

v_gene	abundance	j_gene	d_gene	CDR3nt	CDR3aa
TRBV4-2	NA	TRBJ1-2	TRBD1	TGTGCCAGCAGCCAAGAGCGGGAGGGGGCCTTGAACTATGGCTACACCTTC	CASSQEREGALNYGYTF
TRBV2	NA	TRBJ2-7	TRBD2	TGTGCCAGCAGTGGACCCGGGACTAGCGGGACCTACGAGCAGTACTTC	CASSGPGTSGTYEQYF
TRBV5-5	NA	TRBJ1-2	NA	TGTGCCAGCAGTAACTTGCGTAACTATGGCTACACCTTC	CASSNLRNYGYTF
TRBV24-1	NA	TRBJ2-2	NA	TGTGCCACCAGTGATATAATGTCCTGGGAGCTGTTTTTT	CATSDIMSWELFF
TRBV5-3	few	TRBJ1-1	NA	TGTGCCAGAAGCACTACGCCTCGGGGAGAAGCTTTCTTT	CARSTTPRGEAFF
TRBV4-1	NA	TRBJ2-2	NA	TGCGCCAGCAGCCAACCCCAGGGGCTCGAGAACACCGGGGAGCTGTTTTTT	CASSQPQGLENTGELFF
TRBV7-6	NA	TRBJ2-1	NA	TGTGCCAGCAGCCAGGGGATGGGGCATGAGCAGTTCTTC	CASSQGMGHEQFF
TRBV5-6	NA	TRBJ1-1	TRBD1	TGTGCCAGCAGCCCCAGGGGGTCCACTGAAGCTTTCTTT	CASSPRGSTEAFF
TRBV13	NA	TRBJ2-3	NA	TGTGCCAGCACCATTGATGCGGGCACAGATACGCAGTATTTT	CASTIDAGTDTQYF
TRBV20-1	NA	TRBJ1-2	NA	TGCAGTGCATACAGGGAGAATGGCTACACCTTC	CSAYRENGYTF
TRBV4-3	once	TRBJ2-1	TRBD2	TGCGCCAGCAGCTCAAAGCCCGGCGGGACTAGTCGGAGTATTAACAATGAGCAGTTCTTC	CASSSKPGGTSRSINNEQFF
TRBV5-5	NA	TRBJ2-1	TRBD2	TGTGCCAGCAGCCCGGGACTAGCGGGAATTTATGAGCAGTTCTTC	CASSPGLAGIYEQFF
TRBV28	once	TRBJ2-7	NA	TGTGCCAGCAGTCTCGGACAGGTGCGGGGAGAGCAGTACTTC	CASSLGQVRGEQYF
TRBV4-2	NA	TRBJ1-2	NA	TGTGCCAGCAGCCAAGAGAGGCTCTATGGCTACACCTTC	CASSQERLYGYTF
TRBV25-1	NA	TRBJ2-1	TRBD2	TGTGCCAGCAGTGAATACCCTAAACTAGCGGGGCATTCTGATGAGCAGTTCTTC	CASSEYPKLAGHSDEQFF
TRBV28	NA	TRBJ1-6	NA	TGTGCCAGCAGTTTATCCCGGGGGTTGAATTCACCCCTCCACTTT	CASSLSRGLNSPLHF
TRBV29-1	NA	TRBJ1-2	NA	TGCAGCGCAGTAGTCAACTATGGCTACACCTTC	CSAVVNYGYTF
TRBV6-5	NA	TRBJ2-7	TRBD2	TGTGCCAGCAATGGGAGGGTTTACGAGCAGTACTTC	CASNGRVYEQYF
TRBV7-3	few	TRBJ2-1	TRBD2	TGTGCCAGCAGCTCAGGACTAGCGGGAGGGGATGAGCAGTTCTTC	CASSSGLAGGDEQFF
TRBV11-3	NA	TRBJ2-2	TRBD2	TGTGCCAGCAGCCCGCGCTTAGCGGGCGGGAACACCGGGGAGCTGTTTTTT	CASSPRLAGGNTGELFF
TRBV24-1	NA	TRBJ2-3	NA	TGTGCCACCTGGGGAGACCCAGGTACGCAGTATTTT	CATWGDPGTQYF
TRBV30	NA	TRBJ2-1	TRBD2	TGTGCCTGGAGTACAACTAGCGACTACAATGAGCAGTTCTTC	CAWSTTSDYNEQFF
TRBV27	NA	TRBJ2-3	TRBD2	TGTGCCAGCAGTTTATCGTGGCGGGAGCCTACAGATACGCAGTATTTT	CASSLSWREPTDTQYF
TRBV11-3	NA	TRBJ2-7	TRBD2	TGTGCCAGCAGCCTGGGACTAGGGTCAGCGGGAGACGAGCAGTACTTC	CASSLGLGSAGDEQYF
TRBV19	NA	TRBJ1-2	TRBD1	TGTGCCAGTAGTATACCGGTCGGGACAGGTGGCTACACCTTC	CASSIPVGTGGYTF
TRBV2	NA	TRBJ2-5	NA	TGTGCCAGCAGTGAAGGGCTAGCGGAGACCCAGTACTTC	CASSEGLAETQYF
TRBV30	NA	TRBJ2-1	NA	TGTGCCTGGAGATCTGCGGGACGTGATATCTACAATGAGCAGTTCTTC	CAWRSAGRDIYNEQFF
TRBV6-1	NA	TRBJ1-5	NA	TGTGCCAGCAGTGAAAGACAGTATAGCAATCAGCCCCAGCATTTT	CASSERQYSNQPQHF
TRBV12-3/TRBV12-4	NA	TRBJ1-5	NA	TGTGCCAGCAGCCCCGCGGGCTTTCAGCCCCAGCATTTT	CASSPAGFQPQHF
TRBV7-9	NA	TRBJ2-3	TRBD2	TGTGCCAGCAGCACAACTAGCGGCACAGATACGCAGTATTTT	CASSTTSGTDTQYF
TRBV4-3	NA	TRBJ2-4	TRBD1	TGCGCCAGCAGCCCAAACAGGGGAGACATTCAGTACTTC	CASSPNRGDIQYF
TRBV27	NA	TRBJ2-7	TRBD2	TGTGCCAGCAGTTTGGGGCTAGCGGGTGGCGAGCAGTACTTC	CASSLGLAGGEQYF
TRBV28	few	TRBJ2-6	NA	TGTGCCAGCAGTTTCTGGGCCTTATCTGGGGCCAACGTCCTGACTTTC	CASSFWALSGANVLTF
TRBV12-3/TRBV12-4	NA	TRBJ2-3	NA	TGTGCCAGCAGTTTTGGGCTCGCAGATACGCAGTATTTT	CASSFGLADTQYF
TRBV5-1	NA	TRBJ1-2	NA	TGCGCCAGCAGCTTGGTCGAACTAAGTGGCTACACCTTC	CASSLVELSGYTF
TRBV9	NA	TRBJ2-1	NA	TGTGCCAGCAGCCCCTTCGGAAGGGGGTCTACCAATGAGCAGTTCTTC	CASSPFGRGSTNEQFF
TRBV5-4	NA	TRBJ1-2	NA	TGTGCCAGCAGCGTCAGGGGCCGCATCTATGGCTACACCTTC	CASSVRGRIYGYTF
TRBV27	NA	TRBJ2-1	TRBD2	TGTGCCAGCAGTTCGCCGGGAGGCAGTAATGAGCAGTTCTTC	CASSSPGGSNEQFF
TRBV19	NA	TRBJ2-5	NA	TGTGCCAGTAGTCCTCGGACAGCCTCGGGCGAGACCCAGTACTTC	CASSPRTASGETQYF
TRBV3-1/TRBV3-2	NA	TRBJ2-3	TRBD2	TGTGCCAGCAGCCCTTGGGGAGCGGGAGATCGGCCAGATACGCAGTATTTT	CASSPWGAGDRPDTQYF
TRBV3-1/TRBV3-2	NA	TRBJ2-7	TRBD1	TGTGCCAGCAGTACAGGGGGCGGCGAGCAGTACTTC	CASSTGGGEQYF
TRBV7-2	few	TRBJ2-7	TRBD1	TGTGCCAGCAGCAGGGACAGGTACGAGCAGTACTTC	CASSRDRYEQYF
TRBV5-4	NA	TRBJ2-5	TRBD2	TGTGCCAGCAGCTCCCCGACTAGCGGGATTAGTGCAGAGACCCAGTACTTC	CASSSPTSGISAETQYF
TRBV24-1	NA	TRBJ2-3	NA	TGTGCCACCAGTAGACAGACTACAGATACGCAGTATTTT	CATSRQTTDTQYF
TRBV27	NA	TRBJ2-3	TRBD2	TGTGCCAGCAGACTTGGGAGGCGGGAGGCTGATACGCAGTATTTT	CASRLGRREADTQYF
TRBV11-2	NA	TRBJ2-7	NA	TGTGCCAGCAGCCCCCTCAGGTTCCCTCACTCCTACGAGCAGTACTTC	CASSPLRFPHSYEQYF
TRBV28	NA	TRBJ2-7	NA	TGTGCCAGCGGATCGATCGGAGGCGCTTACGAGCAGTACTTC	CASGSIGGAYEQYF
TRBV24-1	NA	TRBJ2-1	TRBD1	TGTGCCACCAGTGCTATACAGGGGACGAGGAATGAGCAGTTCTTC	CATSAIQGTRNEQFF
TRBV28	NA	TRBJ1-4	NA	TGTGCCAGCAGTTTATATTCGGGCCCAGCAGGAGGCGATGAAAAACTGTTTTTT	CASSLYSGPAGGDEKLFF
TRBV29-1	NA	TRBJ2-7	TRBD1	TGCAGCGTTGAAGATCCGAGGGGGCCCAAGTACGAGCAGTACTTC	CSVEDPRGPKYEQYF
TRBV10-3	NA	TRBJ1-1	NA	TGTGCCATCAGTGAGTCGAAGTCAGTTCTGAACACTGAAGCTTTCTTT	CAISESKSVLNTEAFF
TRBV15	once	TRBJ2-7	TRBD1	TGTGCCACCAGACGGGACAGGGATGGCGACGAGCAGTACTTC	CATRRDRDGDEQYF
TRBV7-2	NA	TRBJ2-7	TRBD2	TGTGCCAGCAGCCTAACGCTAGCGGGTTCCTACGAGCAGTACTTC	CASSLTLAGSYEQYF
TRBV5-5	NA	TRBJ2-6	NA	TGTGCCAGCAGCCCTGGAGCGCCCTCGATCTCTGGGGCCAACGTCCTGACTTTC	CASSPGAPSISGANVLTF
TRBV2	NA	TRBJ2-3	TRBD2	TGTGCCAGCAGTGATGTAGGCGGGGGTCGTCAGTATTTT	CASSDVGGGRQYF
TRBV5-1	NA	TRBJ2-2	TRBD2	TGCGCCAGCAGCTTGGGGATCCTTGTCAGCGGGAGGAACACCGGGGAGCTGTTTTTT	CASSLGILVSGRNTGELFF
TRBV2	NA	TRBJ2-6	NA	TGTGCCAGCAGTGAATTTCAATGGGCCAACGTCCTGACTTTC	CASSEFQWANVLTF